This entry is about one T cell receptor beta chain. These data originate in a study of blood T cells in healthy people across ages. A sample-barcoded 5' primer and a J-beta primer mix were used in a second PCR of about 7 to 12 cycles. TCRdb re-analysed the 5' RACE reads in MiXCR, keeping a single row per CDR3 protein. The table lists hundreds of thousands of distinct CDR3 sequences, around 45% of them singletons, with roughly 18% in the top ten. The CDR3 is 13 residues long. Germline CDR1 is GTSNPN and CDR2 is SVGIG (reference sequence). Trimming removed 3 bases at V and 5 bases at J, with 13 bases between.

What was sequenced was blood. This receptor was taken from a man aged 55 to 70 in good health. This chain joins TRBV30 and TRBJ2-5; D ambiguous. CDR3: CAWSDSDPETQYF. The CDR3, as DNA: TGTGCCTGGAGCGACTCTGACCCGGAGACCCAGTACTTC.